The clone carrying this T cell receptor beta chain was seen repeatedly, ten times or more. What it recognizes is unknown. An end of the junction does not agree with germline; a read error may underlie this. The data are from a study of regulatory T cells in long-lasting Graves disease. Notes on the study in general: Favoring TRBV28, TRBJ1-2 and TRBJ2-5 was a feature seen in persistent disease.

As to time point: newly diagnosed GD, antithyroid drugs for less than 3 months. PBMC-extracted RNA yielded the TCR library. Building the TCR beta libraries relied on iRepertoire HTBI primers, and CDR3 regions underwent Arm-PCR. TCRdb ran MiXCR on the multiplex PCR reads and lists one entry per CDR3 protein. The table records 300,000 to 400,000 distinct CDR3 sequences, over 15% of them present only once. The CDR3 is 11 amino acids. The germline V gene encodes CDR1 SGDLS and CDR2 YYNGEE. These data were also filed under a second study, of T cells in Graves' hyperthyroidism and ophthalmopathy. That report notes: The HTBI primer set drove a first-round RT-PCR of the TCR CDR3. A 13 V-J model separated ophthalmopathy from stable hyperthyroidism. The model anticipated ophthalmopathy a median around six months pre-onset.

This specimen consisted of peripheral blood mononuclear cells (PBMCs), obtained at new diagnosis, from a patient treated with antithyroid drugs. The sequence derives from a man aged 40-55 years with Graves disease. The chain employs TRBV9 and TRBJ2-5; D possibly uses TRBD1 or TRBD2 (5 bases each). The CDR3 is CASSGEGSQSF. The CDR3 DNA sequence: TGTGCCAGCAGCGGAGAGGGGTCCCAGTCCTTC.